This T cell receptor beta chain originates from a study of cytomegalovirus exposure and HLA in healthy donors. Study-wide points: DRB1 showed the most TCR associations and HLA-C the fewest in a later analysis, as rates varied by HLA locus. Roughly uniform depth of sequencing across donors was assumed in presence/absence analyses.

This clone was observed a handful of times. Its antigen is as yet unknown. Researchers ran the PCR with 60 Vbeta and 13 Jbeta primers. This table comes from immunoSEQ multiplex PCR, and its TCRdb copy is limited to in-frame clones, with some not included. This sample has fewer than 200,000 clones, with around 80% found just once. Germline V gene lookup returns CDR1 MGHDK and CDR2 SYGVNS. CDR3 length: 16 residues. J was trimmed by 6 bases and V by 3 bases; bases with no gene match: 11. The sequence was collected from a woman between 50 and 59 years old in good health and CMV-seropositive. The chain has TRBV25-1 and TRBJ2-7; 10 nucleotides align to TRBD2. Sample: PBMCs. CDR3 region: CASSDLTSGILSEQYF. In DNA form, the CDR3 reads TGTGCCAGCAGTGACCTAACTAGCGGGATTCTAAGCGAGCAGTACTTC.